This T cell receptor (beta chain) was retrieved from a study of blood T cell repertoires in COVID-19. The CDR3 totals 16 residues. The J segment lost 9 bases and the V segment lost 2 bases, leaving 9 bases of the junction unmatched. Germline V gene data show CDR1 as LGHNT and CDR2 as FRNRAP. Profiled with immunoSEQ multiplex PCR; TCRdb holds only in-frame clones, not every one. The table has under 500,000 clones, 70% to 90% seen once. V usage is TRBV12-5 and J usage is TRBJ1-6; 8 bases match TRBD1. The specimen was PBMCs or T cells enriched from blood (not recorded which). The receptor comes from a woman under 30 with acute COVID-19. The CDR3 loop reads CASGLPTGQGASPLHF. The CDR3, as DNA: TGTGCTAGTGGTTTGCCCACCGGACAGGGCGCTTCACCCCTCCACTTT.